The sequence of this T cell receptor (beta chain) was determined in a study of blood T cells in healthy people across ages. Each donor had approximately 10 milliliters of peripheral blood drawn. There were at least 6 micrograms of total RNA extracted from every sample. With respect to this clonotype: Its matching antigen is unknown.

Whole-study results and caveats: Fewer expanded clones and more diversity marked long-lived versus aged donors. Strong correlation linked observed beta diversity and percent naive T cells.

Primers used in a second PCR of roughly 6 to 11 cycles were a sample-barcoded 5' primer and a J-beta primer mix. Each CDR3 protein gets one entry after TCRdb re-called the 5' RACE reads with MiXCR. The top ten clones hold 23% of a sample with some 1,800,000 distinct CDR3 sequences, more than 35% of them seen once. Sequenced sample: blood. This receptor was taken from a human donor in good health.

The CDR3 DNA follows: TGCAGTGCTAGCCCCCCAGAGGGCTATGGCTACACCTTC. Amino acid sequence: CSASPPEGYGYTF. The rearrangement joins TRBV20-1 to TRBJ1-2; D unclear. This CDR3 spans 13 amino acids. Trimming took off 3 bases at V and 4 bases at J, with 12 bases between the two ends. Germline values: CDR1 DFQATT, CDR2 SNEGSKA (reference sequence).